Following are 15 T cell receptor beta chains from one sample sequenced in a study of blood T cell repertoires in COVID-19. TCRdb's copy holds only in-frame clones and misses some; the assay was immunoSEQ multiplex PCR. Of about 250,000 clones listed, 85% to 90% were seen once; the top ten hold around 2%. Material: PBMCs or T cells enriched from blood (not recorded which). The receptors stem from a woman between 18 and 29 years old who had recovered from COVID-19.

On this clone itself: The identical CDR3 is also encoded by other nucleotide sequences in the sample. This chain joins TRBV5-1 and TRBJ1-4; D is unclear. Per the germline V gene, CDR1 is SGHRS and CDR2 is YFSETQ. V gave up 0 bases and J gave up 8 bases, with 5 bases separating them. There are 12 residues in the CDR3. The DNA of the CDR3 is TGCGCCAGCAGCTTGGGAGGGGAAAAACTGTTTTTT. Amino acid sequence: CASSLGGEKLFF.

The chain has TRBV30 and TRBJ2-7, with D possibly TRBD1 on 5 matching bases. Trimming left V 4 bases short and J 0 bases short, with 7 bases between. Germline V lookup: CDR1 GTSNPN, CDR2 SVGIG (reference sequence). CDR3 length: 12 amino acids. The CDR3 sequence is CAWTGSSYEQYF. CDR3 bases: TGTGCCTGGACAGGGTCCTCCTACGAGCAGTACTTC.

V gene TRBV18 combines with J gene TRBJ2-1; 14 bases agree with TRBD2. Germline CDR1 KGHSH, CDR2 LQKENI. With V trimmed by 5 bases and J by 7 bases, 4 bases remained unmatched. The CDR3 has 15 amino acids. The CDR3 loop reads CASSSTSGGGNEQFF. CDR3 sequence (DNA): TGTGCCAGCTCATCGACTAGCGGGGGGGGGAATGAGCAGTTCTTC.

The rearrangement links TRBV30 to TRBJ2-3; D not certain. Per the germline V gene, CDR1 is GTSNPN and CDR2 is SVGIG (reference sequence). Trimming cost V 5 bases and J 0 bases, with 9 bases left between them. This CDR3 contains 13 residues. The CDR3: CAWRQTSTDTQYF. CDR3 coding DNA: TGTGCCTGGCGGCAGACTAGCACAGATACGCAGTATTTT.

The rearrangement joins TRBV7-8 to TRBJ2-7, with 7 bases fitting TRBD1. Per the germline V gene, CDR1 is SGHVS and CDR2 is FQNEAQ. J was trimmed by 5 bases and V by 3 bases; bases with no gene match: 7. The CDR3 totals 14 residues. The CDR3 region has the DNA TGTGCCAGCAGCTTGGTGACAGGGATCCACGAGCAGTACTTC. It codes for CASSLVTGIHEQYF.

The chain carries TRBV10-3 and TRBJ2-7; 10 bases fit TRBD2. Germline V gives CDR1 ENHRY, CDR2 SYGVKD. CDR3 size: 17 residues. J gave up 0 bases and V 2 bases, and 7 bases lay outside the gene matches. Written as DNA, the CDR3 is TGTGCCATCAGTGAGAACGACGAGCGGGGGGGCTCCTACGAGCAGTACTTC. It codes for CAISENDERGGSYEQYF.

This chain connects TRBV6-6 to TRBJ2-1, with 15 bases aligning to TRBD2. Germline V gene data show CDR1 as MNHNY and CDR2 as SVGAGI (reference sequence). The V gene end was trimmed by 6 bases and the J gene end by 6 bases; junction bases not matched to a gene: 3. This CDR3 is 15 amino acids long. The CDR3 DNA reads as TGTGCCAGCAGAACGGGACTAGCGGGGGGCAATGAGCAGTTCTTC. Translated, it gives CASRTGLAGGNEQFF.

The V call is TRBV11-3, the J call TRBJ1-5; 7 bases match TRBD1. The CDR3 spans 16 residues. J gave up 5 bases and V 5 bases, and 12 bases lay outside the gene matches. Per the germline V gene, CDR1 is SGHNT and CDR2 is YENEEA. Here the CDR3 DNA reads TGTGCCAGCAGCATTACGATCGACAGGGTTTATCAGCCCCAGCATTTT. Translation gives CASSITIDRVYQPQHF.

The chain recombines TRBV3-1 (or the pseudogene TRBV3-2) with TRBJ1-6; TRBD1 agrees at 11 bases. Germline V gives CDR1 LGHDT, CDR2 YNNKEL (reference sequence). The CDR3 is 21 amino acids. V lost 0 bases, J lost 0 bases, and 10 bases stayed unmatched. CDR3 bases: TGTGCCAGCAGCCAAGATTTGCGCGGGACAGGGGGTTACTCCTATAATTCACCCCTCCACTTT. Translation: CASSQDLRGTGGYSYNSPLHF.

The chain carries TRBV19 and TRBJ1-1, with a possible D match to TRBD1 (5 bases). This CDR3 region has 14 residues. The germline gives CDR1 LNHDA, CDR2 SQIVND (reference sequence). V lost 5 bases and J 3 bases, leaving 13 bases between the germline ends. The CDR3 protein is CASSPVGGYTEAFF. CDR3 nucleotides: TGTGCCAGTAGTCCGGTCGGGGGATACACTGAAGCTTTCTTT.

The CDR3 loop reads CASSFLPPADSEEKTQYF. CDR3 in DNA: TGCGCCAGCAGCTTTCTCCCCCCGGCCGACAGTGAAGAGAAGACCCAGTACTTC. This chain uses TRBV5-1 with TRBJ2-5; a possible D gene is TRBD1 (5 bases). The length of the CDR3 is 18 residues. Looked up from germline, CDR1 is SGHRS and CDR2 is YFSETQ. V was shortened by 2 bases and J by 6 bases, with 26 bases between the two germline ends.

The gene calls are TRBV7-6 and TRBJ2-3, with 12 bases that match TRBD1. Looked up from germline, CDR1 is SGHVS and CDR2 is FNYEAQ. The CDR3 runs 16 residues. V trimming: 5 bases; J trimming: 5 bases; junction bases outside the gene matches: 8. CDR3 sequence: CASSPGTGGFEDTQYF. The CDR3 nucleotides are TGTGCCAGCAGCCCTGGGACAGGGGGCTTCGAAGATACGCAGTATTTT.

The chain has TRBV2 and TRBJ2-5, with D possibly being TRBD1 (6 bases). This CDR3 has 14 amino acids. Germline CDR1 and CDR2: SNHLY and FYNNEI. V was shortened by 6 bases and J by 0 bases, with 11 bases between the two germline ends. This chain's CDR3 is CASSGTKYQETQYF. The CDR3 coding sequence is TGTGCCAGCAGCGGGACAAAGTACCAAGAGACCCAGTACTTC.

This clone has only a few counts. This sample also contains other DNA sequences that code for the same CDR3. The rearrangement joins TRBV9 to TRBJ1-1; no clear D gene. V gave up 2 bases and J gave up 4 bases, with 9 bases separating them. The CDR3 runs to 13 residues. Germline V gene data show CDR1 as SGDLS and CDR2 as YYNGEE. CDR3: CASSVGGSTEAFF. The CDR3 region has the DNA TGTGCCAGCAGCGTCGGTGGGAGCACTGAAGCTTTCTTT.

The chain uses TRBV9 and TRBJ1-1; possible D gene TRBD1, 5 bases. The CDR3 totals 14 residues. V shed 4 bases and J shed 1 base, with 11 bases lying between them. In germline, CDR1 is SGDLS, CDR2 YYNGEE. The CDR3 is CASSRRQKNTEAFF. The CDR3 coding sequence is TGTGCCAGCAGCAGACGACAGAAGAACACTGAAGCTTTCTTT.